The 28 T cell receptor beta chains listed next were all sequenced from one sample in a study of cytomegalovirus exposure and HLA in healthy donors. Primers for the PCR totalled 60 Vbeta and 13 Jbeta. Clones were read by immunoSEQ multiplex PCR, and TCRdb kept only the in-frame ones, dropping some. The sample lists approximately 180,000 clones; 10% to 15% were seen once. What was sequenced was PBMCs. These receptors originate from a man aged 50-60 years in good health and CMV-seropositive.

CDR3 DNA: TGTGCCAGCAGCTCCCCCCCCGGGACTAGCGGGGACTACGAGCAGTACTTC. Translated, it gives CASSSPPGTSGDYEQYF. The V and J genes are TRBV5-6 and TRBJ2-7; TRBD2 aligns across 13 bases. This CDR3 contains 17 residues. The V gene end was trimmed by 3 bases and the J gene end by 3 bases; junction bases not matched to a gene: 9. Germline V gene sequence: CDR1 SGHDT, CDR2 YYEEEE.

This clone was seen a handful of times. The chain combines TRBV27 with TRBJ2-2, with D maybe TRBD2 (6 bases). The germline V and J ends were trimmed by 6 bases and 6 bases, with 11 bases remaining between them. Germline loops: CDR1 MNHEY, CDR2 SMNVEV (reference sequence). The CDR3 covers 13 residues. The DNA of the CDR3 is TGTGCCAGCAGCCCCTGGAGGGCCGGGGAGCTGTTTTTT. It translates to CASSPWRAGELFF.

CDR3 loop: CASSFEAGSNQPQHF. CDR3 nucleotides: TGTGCCAGCAGCTTCGAGGCAGGGAGCAATCAGCCCCAGCATTTT. The chain recombines TRBV7-9 with TRBJ1-5; possibly TRBD1 for D (5 bases). This CDR3 is built from 15 residues. From germline, CDR1 is SEHNR and CDR2 FQNEAQ (reference sequence). Deletions cut 3 bases from V and 1 base from J, with 10 bases between. Full variable domain (missing parts from reference TRBV7-9 and TRBJ1-5): DTGVSQNPRHKITKRGQNVTFRCDPISEHNRLYWYRQTLGQGPEFLTYFQNEAQLEKSRLLSDRFSAERPKGSFSTLEIQRTEQGDSAMYLCASSFEAGSNQPQHFGDGTRLSIL.

The CDR3: CASSPSLKLAKTGELFF. The CDR3 coding sequence is TGTGCCAGCAGTCCCTCCTTGAAGCTAGCAAAGACCGGGGAGCTGTTTTTT. The gene calls are TRBV7-9 and TRBJ2-2; perhaps TRBD2 as D (5 bases). The CDR3 is 17 amino acids. Trimming removed 6 bases from V and 5 bases from J, with 22 bases in between. Germline V lookup: CDR1 SEHNR, CDR2 FQNEAQ (reference sequence).

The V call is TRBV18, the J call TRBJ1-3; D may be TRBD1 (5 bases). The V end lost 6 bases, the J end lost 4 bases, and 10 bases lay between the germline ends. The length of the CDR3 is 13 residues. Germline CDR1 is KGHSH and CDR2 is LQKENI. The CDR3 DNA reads TGTGCCAGCTCCCAGGGTCCCGGAAACACCATATATTTT. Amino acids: CASSQGPGNTIYF.

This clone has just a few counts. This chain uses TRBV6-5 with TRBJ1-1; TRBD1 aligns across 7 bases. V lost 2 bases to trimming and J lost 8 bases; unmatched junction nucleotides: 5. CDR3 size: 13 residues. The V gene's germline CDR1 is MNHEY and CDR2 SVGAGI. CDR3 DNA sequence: TGTGCCAGCAGTTACGGGGACAGAGGAGAAGCTTTCTTT. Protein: CASSYGDRGEAFF.

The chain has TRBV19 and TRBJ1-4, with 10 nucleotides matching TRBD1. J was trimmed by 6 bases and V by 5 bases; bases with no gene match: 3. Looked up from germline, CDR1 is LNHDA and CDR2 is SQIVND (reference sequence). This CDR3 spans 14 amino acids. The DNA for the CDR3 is TGTGCCAGTAGTCGACAGGGGGCTTATGAAAAACTGTTTTTT. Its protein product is CASSRQGAYEKLFF.

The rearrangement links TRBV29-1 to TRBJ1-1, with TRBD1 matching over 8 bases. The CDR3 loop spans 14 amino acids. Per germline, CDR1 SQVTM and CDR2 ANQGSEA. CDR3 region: CGSGRGTGNTEAFF. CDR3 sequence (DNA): TGCGGCTCAGGGCGGGGGACAGGGAACACTGAAGCTTTCTTT.

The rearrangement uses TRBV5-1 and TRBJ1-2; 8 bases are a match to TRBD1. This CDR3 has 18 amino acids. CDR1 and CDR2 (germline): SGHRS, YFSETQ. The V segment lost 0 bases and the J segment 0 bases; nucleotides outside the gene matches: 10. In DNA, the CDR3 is TGCGCCAGCAGCTTGGGGGCAAGACAGGGGATATCTAACTATGGCTACACCTTC. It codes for CASSLGARQGISNYGYTF.

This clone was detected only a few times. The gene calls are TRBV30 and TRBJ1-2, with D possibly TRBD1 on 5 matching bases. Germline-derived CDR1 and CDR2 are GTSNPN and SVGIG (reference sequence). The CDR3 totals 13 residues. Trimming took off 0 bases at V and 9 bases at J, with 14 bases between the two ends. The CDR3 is CAWSVGGQGRYTF. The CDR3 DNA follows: TGTGCCTGGAGTGTAGGCGGTCAGGGTCGCTACACCTTC.

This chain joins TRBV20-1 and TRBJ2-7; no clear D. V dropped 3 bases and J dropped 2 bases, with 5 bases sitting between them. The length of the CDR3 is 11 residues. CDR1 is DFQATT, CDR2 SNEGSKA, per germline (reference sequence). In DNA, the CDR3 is TGCAGTGCTAGTGGCCCCTACGAGCAGTACTTC. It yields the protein CSASGPYEQYF.

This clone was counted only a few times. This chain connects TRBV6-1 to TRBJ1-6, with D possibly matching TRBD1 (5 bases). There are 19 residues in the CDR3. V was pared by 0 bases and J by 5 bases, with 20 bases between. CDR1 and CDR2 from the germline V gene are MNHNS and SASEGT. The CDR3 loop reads CASSEASWARWGDNSPLHF. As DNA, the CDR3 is TGTGCCAGCAGTGAAGCATCGTGGGCCAGATGGGGGGATAATTCACCCCTCCACTTT.

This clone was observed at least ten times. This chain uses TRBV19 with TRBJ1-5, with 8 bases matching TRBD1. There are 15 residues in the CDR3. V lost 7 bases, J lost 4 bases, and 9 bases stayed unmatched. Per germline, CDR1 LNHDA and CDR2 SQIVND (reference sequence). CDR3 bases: TGTGCCAGTACGGCGGGCAGGGGGCCTAATCAGCCCCAGCATTTT. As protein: CASTAGRGPNQPQHF.

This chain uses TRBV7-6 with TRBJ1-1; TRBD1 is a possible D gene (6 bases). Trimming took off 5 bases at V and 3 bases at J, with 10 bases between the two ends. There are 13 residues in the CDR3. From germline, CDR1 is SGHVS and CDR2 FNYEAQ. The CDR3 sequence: CASSPAGDTEAFF. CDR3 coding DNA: TGTGCCAGCAGCCCCGCAGGGGACACTGAAGCTTTCTTT.

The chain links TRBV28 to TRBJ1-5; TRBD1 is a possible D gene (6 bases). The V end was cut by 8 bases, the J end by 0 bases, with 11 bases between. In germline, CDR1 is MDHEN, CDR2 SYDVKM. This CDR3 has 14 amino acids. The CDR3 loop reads CASQGRGSNQPQHF. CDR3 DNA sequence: TGTGCCAGCCAGGGGAGGGGTAGCAATCAGCCCCAGCATTTT.

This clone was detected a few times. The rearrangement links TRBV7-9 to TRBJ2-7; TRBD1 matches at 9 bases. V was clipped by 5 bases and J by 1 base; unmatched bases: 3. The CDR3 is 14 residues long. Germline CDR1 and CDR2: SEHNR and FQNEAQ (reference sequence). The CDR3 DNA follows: TGTGCCAGCAGCCGGACAGGGGATTCCTACGAGCAGTACGTC. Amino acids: CASSRTGDSYEQYV.

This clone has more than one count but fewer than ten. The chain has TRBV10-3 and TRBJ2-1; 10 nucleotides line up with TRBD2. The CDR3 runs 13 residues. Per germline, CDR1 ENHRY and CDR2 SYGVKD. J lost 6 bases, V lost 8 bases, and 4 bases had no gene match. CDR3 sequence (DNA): TGTGCCATCGGGCTAGCGGGGGCCAATGAGCAGTTCTTC. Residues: CAIGLAGANEQFF.

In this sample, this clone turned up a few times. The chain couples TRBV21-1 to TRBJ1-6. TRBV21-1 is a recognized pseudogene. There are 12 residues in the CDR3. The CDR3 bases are TGTGCCAGCAGCCGCGGGGGTTCACCCCTCCACTTT. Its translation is CASSRGGSPLHF.

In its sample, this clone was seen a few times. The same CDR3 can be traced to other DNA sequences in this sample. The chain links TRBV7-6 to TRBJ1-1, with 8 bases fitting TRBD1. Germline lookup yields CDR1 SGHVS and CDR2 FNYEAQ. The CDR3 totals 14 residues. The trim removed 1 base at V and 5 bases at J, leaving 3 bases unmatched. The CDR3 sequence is CASSLVQGGTEAFF. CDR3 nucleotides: TGTGCCAGCAGCTTAGTACAGGGGGGGACTGAAGCTTTCTTT.

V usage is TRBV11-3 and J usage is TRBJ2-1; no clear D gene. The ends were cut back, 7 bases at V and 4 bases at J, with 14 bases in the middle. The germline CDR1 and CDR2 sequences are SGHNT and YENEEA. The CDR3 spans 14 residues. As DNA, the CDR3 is TGTGCCAGCACCCTATCCGAATGGTACAATGAGCAGTTCTTC. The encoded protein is CASTLSEWYNEQFF. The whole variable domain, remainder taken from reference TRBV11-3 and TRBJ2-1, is EAGVVQSPRYKIIEKKQPVAFWCNPISGHNTLYWYLQNLGQGPELLIRYENEEAVDDSQLPKDRFSAERLKGVDSTLKIQPAELGDSAVYLCASTLSEWYNEQFFGPGTRLTVL.

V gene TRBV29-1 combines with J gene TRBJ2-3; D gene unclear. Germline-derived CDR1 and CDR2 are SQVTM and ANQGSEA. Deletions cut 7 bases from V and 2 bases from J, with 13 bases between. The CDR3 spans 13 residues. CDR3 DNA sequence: TGCAGCGCAGAACAGCAATTCACAGATACGCAGTATTTT. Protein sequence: CSAEQQFTDTQYF.

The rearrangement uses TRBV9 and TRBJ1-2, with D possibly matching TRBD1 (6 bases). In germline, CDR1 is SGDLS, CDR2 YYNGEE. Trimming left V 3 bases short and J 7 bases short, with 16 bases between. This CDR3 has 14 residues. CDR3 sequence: CASSASQGTGGYTF. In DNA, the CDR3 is TGTGCCAGCAGCGCCTCTCAGGGGACGGGTGGCTACACCTTC.

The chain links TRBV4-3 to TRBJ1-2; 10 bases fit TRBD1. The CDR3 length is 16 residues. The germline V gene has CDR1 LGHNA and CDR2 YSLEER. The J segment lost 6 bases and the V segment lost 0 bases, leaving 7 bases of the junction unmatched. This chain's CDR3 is CASSQDPRDRGHGYTF. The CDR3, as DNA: TGCGCCAGCAGCCAAGATCCCCGGGACAGGGGACATGGCTACACCTTC.

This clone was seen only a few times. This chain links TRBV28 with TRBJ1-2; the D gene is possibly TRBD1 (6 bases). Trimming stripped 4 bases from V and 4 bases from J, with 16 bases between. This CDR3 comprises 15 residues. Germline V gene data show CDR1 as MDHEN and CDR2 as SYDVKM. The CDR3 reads CASSSTGTSLYGYTF. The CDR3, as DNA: TGTGCCAGCAGTTCTACGGGGACAAGCCTCTATGGCTACACCTTC.

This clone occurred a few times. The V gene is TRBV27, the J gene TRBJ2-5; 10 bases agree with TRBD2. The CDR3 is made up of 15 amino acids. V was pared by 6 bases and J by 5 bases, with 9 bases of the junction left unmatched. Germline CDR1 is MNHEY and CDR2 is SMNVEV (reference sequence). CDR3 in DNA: TGTGCCAGCAGCACACTTAGCGGGGGGACGGAGACCCAGTACTTC. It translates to CASSTLSGGTETQYF.

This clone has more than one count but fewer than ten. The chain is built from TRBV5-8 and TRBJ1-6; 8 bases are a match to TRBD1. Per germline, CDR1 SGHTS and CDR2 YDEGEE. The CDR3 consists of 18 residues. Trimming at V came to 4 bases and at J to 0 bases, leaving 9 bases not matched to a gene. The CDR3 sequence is CASSTDRGTSSYNSPLHF. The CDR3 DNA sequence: TGTGCCAGCAGCACCGACAGGGGCACCAGCTCCTATAATTCACCCCTCCACTTT. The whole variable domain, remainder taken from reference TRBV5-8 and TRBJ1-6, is EAGVTQSPTHLIKTRGQQATLRCSPISGHTSVYWYQQALGLGLQFLLWYDEGEERNRGNFPPRFSGRQFPNYSSELNVNALELEDSALYLCASSTDRGTSSYNSPLHFGNGTRLTVT.

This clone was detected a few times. This chain's CDR3 is CASSLDSPATNEKLFF. DNA for the CDR3: TGTGCCAGCAGCTTAGACAGCCCTGCAACTAATGAAAAACTGTTTTTT. The chain is built from TRBV7-9 and TRBJ1-4; no firm D call. This CDR3 has 16 amino acids. Germline CDR1 reads SEHNR; CDR2 reads FQNEAQ (reference sequence). Trimming shortened V by 1 base and J by 0 bases, and 9 bases separated the two germline ends.

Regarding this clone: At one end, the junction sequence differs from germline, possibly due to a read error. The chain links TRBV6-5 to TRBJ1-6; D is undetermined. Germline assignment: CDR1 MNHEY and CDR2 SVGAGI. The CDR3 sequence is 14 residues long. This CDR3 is CAAASALYNSPLNF. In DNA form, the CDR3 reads TGTGCCGCAGCGTCAGCTCTCTATAATTCACCCCTCAACTTT.